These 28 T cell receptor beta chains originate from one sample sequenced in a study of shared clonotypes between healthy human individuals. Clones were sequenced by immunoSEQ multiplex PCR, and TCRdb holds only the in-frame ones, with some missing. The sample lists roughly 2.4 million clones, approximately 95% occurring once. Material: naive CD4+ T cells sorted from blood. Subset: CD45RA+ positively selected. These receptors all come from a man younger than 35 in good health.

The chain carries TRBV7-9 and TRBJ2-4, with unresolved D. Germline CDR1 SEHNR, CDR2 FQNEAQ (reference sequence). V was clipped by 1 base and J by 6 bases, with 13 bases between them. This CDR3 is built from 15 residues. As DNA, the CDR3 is TGTGCCAGCAGCTTAGGGACGGGTGGGGTAAACATTCAGTACTTC. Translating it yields CASSLGTGGVNIQYF.

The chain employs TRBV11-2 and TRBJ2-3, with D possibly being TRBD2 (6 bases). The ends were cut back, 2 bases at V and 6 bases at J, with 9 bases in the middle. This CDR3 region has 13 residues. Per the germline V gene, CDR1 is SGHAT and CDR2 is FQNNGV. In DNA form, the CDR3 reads TGTGCCAGCAGCTTAACTAGCTGGGATACGCAGTATTTT. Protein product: CASSLTSWDTQYF.

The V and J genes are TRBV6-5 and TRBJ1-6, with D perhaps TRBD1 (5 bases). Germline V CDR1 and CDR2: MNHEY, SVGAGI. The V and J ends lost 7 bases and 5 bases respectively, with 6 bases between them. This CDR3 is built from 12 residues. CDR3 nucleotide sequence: TGTGCCAGCAAGGGGAATAATTCACCCCTCCACTTT. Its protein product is CASKGNNSPLHF.

The CDR3 coding sequence is TGTGCCAGCAGTCCCCGAGACAGGGAAAAAAAAGCTTTCTTT. Translation: CASSPRDREKKAFF. This chain uses TRBV6-5 with TRBJ1-1; 7 bases agree with TRBD1. The V segment lost 5 bases and the J segment 9 bases; nucleotides outside the gene matches: 12. There are 14 residues in the CDR3. Per germline, CDR1 MNHEY and CDR2 SVGAGI.

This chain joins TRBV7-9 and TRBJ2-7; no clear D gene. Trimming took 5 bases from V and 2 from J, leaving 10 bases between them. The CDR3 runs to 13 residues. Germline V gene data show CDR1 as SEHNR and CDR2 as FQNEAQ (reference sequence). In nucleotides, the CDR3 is TGTGCCAGCAGCCAGACGGTCACCTACGAGCAGTACTTC. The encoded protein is CASSQTVTYEQYF.

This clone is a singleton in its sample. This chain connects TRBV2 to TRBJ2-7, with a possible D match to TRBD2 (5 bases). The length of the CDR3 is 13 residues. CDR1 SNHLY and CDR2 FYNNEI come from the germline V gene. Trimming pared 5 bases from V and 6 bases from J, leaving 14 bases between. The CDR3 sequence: CASSNDGVGEQYF. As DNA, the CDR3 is TGTGCCAGCAGTAACGACGGGGTTGGCGAGCAGTACTTC.

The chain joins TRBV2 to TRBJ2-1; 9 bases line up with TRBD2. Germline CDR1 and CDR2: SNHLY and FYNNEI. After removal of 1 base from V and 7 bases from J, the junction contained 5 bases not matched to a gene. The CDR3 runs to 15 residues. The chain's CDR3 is CASSEVSGGRNEQFF. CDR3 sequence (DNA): TGTGCCAGCAGTGAAGTGAGCGGGGGGAGGAATGAGCAGTTCTTC. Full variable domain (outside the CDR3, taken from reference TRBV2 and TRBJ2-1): EPEVTQTPSHQVTQMGQEVILRCVPISNHLYFYWYRQILGQKVEFLVSFYNNEISEKSEIFDDQFSVERPDGSNFTLKIRSTKLEDSAMYFCASSEVSGGRNEQFFGPGTRLTVL.

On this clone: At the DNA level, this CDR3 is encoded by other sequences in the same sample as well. The CDR3 region has the DNA TGTGCCACCAGCAGAGACCTAGCGGGAGTCGGTAATGAGCAGTTCTTC. Translation gives CATSRDLAGVGNEQFF. The V and J genes are TRBV15 and TRBJ2-1, with 10 bases aligning to TRBD2. This CDR3 has 16 residues. The germline gives CDR1 LNHNV, CDR2 YYDKDF (reference sequence). Losses at the gene ends were 0 bases for V and 7 bases for J; bases not matched to a gene: 6.

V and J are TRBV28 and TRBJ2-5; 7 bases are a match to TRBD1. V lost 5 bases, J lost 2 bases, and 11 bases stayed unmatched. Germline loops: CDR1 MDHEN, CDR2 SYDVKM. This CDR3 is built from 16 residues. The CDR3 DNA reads TGTGCCAGCAGTCGCGCCTGGGGACAGCCGCAAGAGACCCAGTACTTC. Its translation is CASSRAWGQPQETQYF.

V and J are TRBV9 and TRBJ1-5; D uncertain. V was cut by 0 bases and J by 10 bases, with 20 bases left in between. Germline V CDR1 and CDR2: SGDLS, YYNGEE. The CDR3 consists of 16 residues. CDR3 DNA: TGTGCCAGCAGCGTAGATGCAGACTCCGTATACGGTCCCCAGCATTTT. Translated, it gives CASSVDADSVYGPQHF.

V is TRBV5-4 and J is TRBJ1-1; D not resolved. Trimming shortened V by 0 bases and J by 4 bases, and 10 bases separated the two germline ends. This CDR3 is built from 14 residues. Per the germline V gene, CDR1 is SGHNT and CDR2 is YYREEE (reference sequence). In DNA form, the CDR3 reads TGTGCCAGCAGCTTGGCGGGGAGAGGCACTGAAGCTTTCTTT. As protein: CASSLAGRGTEAFF.

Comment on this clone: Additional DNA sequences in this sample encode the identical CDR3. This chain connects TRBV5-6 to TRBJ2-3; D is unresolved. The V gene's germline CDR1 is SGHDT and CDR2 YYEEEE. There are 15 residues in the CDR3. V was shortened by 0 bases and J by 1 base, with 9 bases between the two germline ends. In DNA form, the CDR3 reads TGTGCCAGCAGCTTGGACGGACCGGGCACAGATACGCAGTATTTT. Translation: CASSLDGPGTDTQYF.

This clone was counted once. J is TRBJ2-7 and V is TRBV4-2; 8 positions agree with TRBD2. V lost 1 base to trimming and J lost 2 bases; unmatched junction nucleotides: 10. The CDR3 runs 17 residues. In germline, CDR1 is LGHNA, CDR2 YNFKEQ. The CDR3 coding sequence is TGTGCCAGCAGCCAAGTTTCGGGGGGGGGCCAGGCCTACGAGCAGTACTTC. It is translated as CASSQVSGGGQAYEQYF.

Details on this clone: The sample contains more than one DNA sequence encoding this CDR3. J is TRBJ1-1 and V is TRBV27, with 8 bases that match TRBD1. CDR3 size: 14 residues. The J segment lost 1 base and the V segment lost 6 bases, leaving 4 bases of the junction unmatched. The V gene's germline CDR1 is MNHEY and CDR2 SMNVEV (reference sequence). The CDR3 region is CASSLDRGNTEAFF. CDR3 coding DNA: TGTGCCAGCAGCCTAGACAGGGGGAACACTGAAGCTTTCTTT.

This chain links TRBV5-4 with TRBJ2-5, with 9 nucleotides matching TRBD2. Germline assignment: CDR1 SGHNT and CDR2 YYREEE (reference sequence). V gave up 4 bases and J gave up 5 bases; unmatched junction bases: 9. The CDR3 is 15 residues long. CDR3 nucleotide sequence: TGTGCCAGCAGCCGGACTAGCGATCTAGAGGAGACCCAGTACTTC. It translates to CASSRTSDLEETQYF.

The CDR3 loop is CASSGTLQNYEQYF. CDR3 DNA: TGTGCCAGCAGTGGGACATTGCAGAACTACGAGCAGTACTTC. The rearrangement joins TRBV6-5 to TRBJ2-7; D is possibly TRBD1 (6 bases). The V and J ends lost 5 bases and 3 bases respectively, with 14 bases between them. CDR1 and CDR2 from the germline V gene are MNHEY and SVGAGI. The CDR3 covers 14 residues.

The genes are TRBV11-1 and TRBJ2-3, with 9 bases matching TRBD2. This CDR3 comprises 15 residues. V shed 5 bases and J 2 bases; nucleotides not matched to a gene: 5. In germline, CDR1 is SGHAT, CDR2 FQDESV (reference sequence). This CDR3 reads CASSQAGGLTDTQYF. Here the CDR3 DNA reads TGTGCCAGCAGCCAAGCGGGGGGCCTCACAGATACGCAGTATTTT.

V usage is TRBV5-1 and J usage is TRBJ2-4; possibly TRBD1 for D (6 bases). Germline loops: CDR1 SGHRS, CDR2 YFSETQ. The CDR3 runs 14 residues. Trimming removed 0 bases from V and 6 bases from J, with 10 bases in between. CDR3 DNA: TGCGCCAGCAGCTTGGACAGGGATGGAAACATTCAGTACTTC. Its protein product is CASSLDRDGNIQYF.

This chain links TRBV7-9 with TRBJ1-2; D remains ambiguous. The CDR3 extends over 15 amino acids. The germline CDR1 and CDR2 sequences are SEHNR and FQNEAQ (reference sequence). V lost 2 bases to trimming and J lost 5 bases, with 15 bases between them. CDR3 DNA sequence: TGTGCCAGCAGCTTATATTCCACAGCCCTTTATGGCTACACCTTC. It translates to CASSLYSTALYGYTF. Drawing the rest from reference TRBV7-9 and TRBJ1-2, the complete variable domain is DTGVSQNPRHKITKRGQNVTFRCDPISEHNRLYWYRQTLGQGPEFLTYFQNEAQLEKSRLLSDRFSAERPKGSFSTLEIQRTEQGDSAMYLCASSLYSTALYGYTFGSGTRLTVV.

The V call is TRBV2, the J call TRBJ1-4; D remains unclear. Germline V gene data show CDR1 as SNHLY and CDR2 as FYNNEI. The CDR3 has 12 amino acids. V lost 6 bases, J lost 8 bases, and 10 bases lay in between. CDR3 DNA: TGTGCCAGCAGATTCCCTGCCGAAAAACTGTTTTTT. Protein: CASRFPAEKLFF.

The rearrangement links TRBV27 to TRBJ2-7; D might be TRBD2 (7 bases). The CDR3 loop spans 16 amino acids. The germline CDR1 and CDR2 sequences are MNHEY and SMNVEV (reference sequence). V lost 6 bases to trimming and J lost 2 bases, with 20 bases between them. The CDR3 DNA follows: TGTGCCAGCAGCCTAAAGGGGGGGCCGCTCCCCTACGAGCAGTACTTC. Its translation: CASSLKGGPLPYEQYF.

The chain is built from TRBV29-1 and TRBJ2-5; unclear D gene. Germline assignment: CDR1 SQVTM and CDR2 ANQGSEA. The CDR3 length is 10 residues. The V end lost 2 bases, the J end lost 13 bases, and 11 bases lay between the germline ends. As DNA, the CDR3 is TGCAGCGTTGAACTTGGGGTTTGGTACTTC. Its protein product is CSVELGVWYF.

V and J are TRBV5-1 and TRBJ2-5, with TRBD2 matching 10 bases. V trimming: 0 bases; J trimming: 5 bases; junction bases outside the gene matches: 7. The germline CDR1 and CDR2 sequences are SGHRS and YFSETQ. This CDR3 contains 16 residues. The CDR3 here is CASSLAPAGGLETQYF. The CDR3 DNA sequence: TGCGCCAGCAGCTTGGCCCCAGCGGGGGGGTTGGAGACCCAGTACTTC.

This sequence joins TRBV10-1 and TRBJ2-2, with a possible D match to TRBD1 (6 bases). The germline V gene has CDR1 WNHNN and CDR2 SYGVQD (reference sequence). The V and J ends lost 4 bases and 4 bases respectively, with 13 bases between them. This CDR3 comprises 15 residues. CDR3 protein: CASSATGTFTGELFF. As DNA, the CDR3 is TGCGCCAGCAGTGCCACCGGGACATTCACCGGGGAGCTGTTTTTT.

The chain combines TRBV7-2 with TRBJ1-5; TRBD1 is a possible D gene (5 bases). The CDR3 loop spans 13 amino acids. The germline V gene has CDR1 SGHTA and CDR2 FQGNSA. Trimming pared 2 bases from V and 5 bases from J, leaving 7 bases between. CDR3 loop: CASSLRGDQPQHF. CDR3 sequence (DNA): TGTGCCAGCAGCTTACGAGGGGATCAGCCCCAGCATTTT. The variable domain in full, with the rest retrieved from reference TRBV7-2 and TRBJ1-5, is GAGVSQSPSNKVTEKGKDVELRCDPISGHTALYWYRQSLGQGLEFLIYFQGNSAPDKSGLPSDRFSAERTGGSVSTLTIQRTQQEDSAVYLCASSLRGDQPQHFGDGTRLSIL.

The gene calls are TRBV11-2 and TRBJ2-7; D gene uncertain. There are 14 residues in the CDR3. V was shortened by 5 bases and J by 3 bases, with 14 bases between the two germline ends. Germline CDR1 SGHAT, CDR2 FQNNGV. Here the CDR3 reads CASSPSLLHYEQYF. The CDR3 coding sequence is TGTGCCAGCAGCCCATCCCTCCTCCACTACGAGCAGTACTTC.

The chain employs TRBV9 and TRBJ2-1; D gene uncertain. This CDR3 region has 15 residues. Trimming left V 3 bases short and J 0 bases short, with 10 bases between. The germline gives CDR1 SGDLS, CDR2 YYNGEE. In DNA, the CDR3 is TGTGCCAGCAGCGAGGACCGTAGCTCCTACAATGAGCAGTTCTTC. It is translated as CASSEDRSSYNEQFF. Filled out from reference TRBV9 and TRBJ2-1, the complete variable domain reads DSGVTQTPKHLITATGQRVTLRCSPRSGDLSVYWYQQSLDQGLQFLIQYYNGEERAKGNILERFSAQQFPDLHSELNLSSLELGDSALYFCASSEDRSSYNEQFFGPGTRLTVL.

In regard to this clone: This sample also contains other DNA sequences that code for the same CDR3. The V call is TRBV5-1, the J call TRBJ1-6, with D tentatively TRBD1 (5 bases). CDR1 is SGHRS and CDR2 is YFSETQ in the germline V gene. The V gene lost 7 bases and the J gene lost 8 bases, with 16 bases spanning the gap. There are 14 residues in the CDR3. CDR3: CASSSRDRDSPLHF. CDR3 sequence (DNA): TGCGCCAGCTCATCCCGGGACCGCGATTCACCCCTCCACTTT.